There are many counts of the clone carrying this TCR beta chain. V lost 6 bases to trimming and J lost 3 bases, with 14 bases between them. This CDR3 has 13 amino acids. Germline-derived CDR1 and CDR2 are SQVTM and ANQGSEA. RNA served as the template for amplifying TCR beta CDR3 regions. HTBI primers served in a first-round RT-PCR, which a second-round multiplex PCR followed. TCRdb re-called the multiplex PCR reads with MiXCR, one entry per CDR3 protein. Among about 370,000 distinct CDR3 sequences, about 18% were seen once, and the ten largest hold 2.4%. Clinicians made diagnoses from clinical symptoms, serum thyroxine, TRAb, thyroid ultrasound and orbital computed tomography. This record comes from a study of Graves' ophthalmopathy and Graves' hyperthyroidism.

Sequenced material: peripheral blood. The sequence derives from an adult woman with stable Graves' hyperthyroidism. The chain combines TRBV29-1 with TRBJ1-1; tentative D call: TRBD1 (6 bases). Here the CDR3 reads CSVAAGVYTEAFF. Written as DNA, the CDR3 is TGCAGCGTCGCAGCAGGGGTCTACACTGAAGCTTTCTTT.